This record covers a single T cell receptor (beta chain). The CDR3 is 15 amino acids. Trimming removed 1 base from V and 5 bases from J, with 14 bases in between. CDR1 SGHTA and CDR2 FQGNSA come from the germline V gene. This sample is drawn from a study of response to subunit inactivated influenza vaccine. A single record per CDR3 protein comes from TCRdb applying MiXCR to the RT-PCR reads. Of about 540,000 distinct CDR3 sequences listed, 20% to 25% were seen once; the top ten hold 2.5% to 3.5%. This sample also belongs to another study, concerning T cells expressing NK-cell markers. That work states: cDNA encoding TCR beta was synthesized via 5'RACE template switching incorporating UMIs.

The source is a man between 45 and 60 years old who received an inactivated influenza vaccine. The specimen was CD4+ T cells sorted from PBMCs, collected roughly 13 days after vaccination. V usage is TRBV7-2 and J usage is TRBJ2-5; D not resolved. The CDR3 coding sequence is TGTGCCAGCAGCTTAGGAAGAACCCCCCGGGAGACCCAGTACTTC. It encodes CASSLGRTPRETQYF.